A single TCR beta chain is shown here with its context. Its antigen remains unidentified. With V trimmed by 6 bases and J by 3 bases, 11 bases remained unmatched. Per the germline V gene, CDR1 is KGHSH and CDR2 is LQKENI. The CDR3 length is 16 residues. The data belong to a study of OX40 agonist ivuxolimab in advanced cancers. Turning to the study itself: Every 2 weeks, patients received ivuxolimab intravenously, dosed at 0.01 to 10 mg/kg. Patients were under 90% male with ages roughly 23 to 79, mean about 60. Study results and caveats: CD4+ T cells averaged fewer expanded clones than CD8+ T cells. Expanded peripheral T-cell antigen specificity went undetermined.

Assay used: immunoSEQ multiplex PCR; TCRdb lists only in-frame clones, some missing. The sample holds approximately 51,000 clones, around 77% seen once. This rearrangement joins TRBV18 to TRBJ1-3, with 7 bases matching TRBD1. Specimen: CD4+ or CD8+ T cells sorted from blood, collected in a trial of the OX40 agonist ivuxolimab. The receptor was derived from an adult with an advanced solid tumor such as melanoma, head and neck, liver or kidney cancer. The chain's CDR3 is CASSPTPTGDGNTIYF. The CDR3 coding sequence is TGTGCCAGCTCCCCTACACCCACAGGGGATGGAAACACCATATATTTT.